This passage covers 9 T cell receptor beta chains from one sample sequenced in a study of Tregs in tolerant kidney transplant recipients (dated by TCRdb to about 2019). Library preparation was by the immunoSEQ multiplex PCR assay. TCRdb re-hosts the immuneACCESS table, in-frame sequences only. Its copies lack some clones; in the studies checked, an unresolved V gene accounts for under half of them, and the cause for the rest is not known. Here the sample has 110,000 or so clones; nearly 90% occur a single time. In total, the top ten clones hold 0.3% to 0.4% of the sample. What this sample's time point label stands for: blood sample drawn before combined kidney and bone marrow transplant. This specimen was CD4+ T cells from blood, taken before the transplant. These receptors originate from a human donor who received a combined kidney and bone marrow transplant.

J is TRBJ2-3 and V is TRBV9; 8 bases fit TRBD2. V shed 2 bases, J shed 3 bases, and the junction held 8 bases outside the gene matches. This CDR3 spans 16 amino acids. Germline CDR1 SGDLS, CDR2 YYNGEE. The CDR3 loop is CASSVTGGYLTDTQYF. The CDR3 region has the DNA TGTGCCAGCAGCGTGACGGGGGGGTACCTTACAGATACGCAGTATTTT.

V gene TRBV2 combines with J gene TRBJ2-1; TRBD2 matches at 8 bases. V shed 6 bases, J shed 10 bases, and the junction held 14 bases outside the gene matches. This CDR3 comprises 15 residues. Germline assignment: CDR1 SNHLY and CDR2 FYNNEI. The chain's CDR3 is CASSASPGLVGEQFF. The DNA for the CDR3 is TGTGCCAGCAGCGCCTCCCCGGGACTAGTCGGCGAGCAGTTCTTC.

The rearrangement links TRBV7-9 to TRBJ1-1, with 7 bases that match TRBD1. With V trimmed by 5 bases and J by 7 bases, 7 bases remained unmatched. The germline V gene has CDR1 SEHNR and CDR2 FQNEAQ (reference sequence). The CDR3 totals 13 residues. CDR3 sequence (DNA): TGTGCCAGCAGCCAAGACAGGGACGGTGAAGCTTTCTTT. This codes for CASSQDRDGEAFF.

In this sample, this clone turned up once. This specimen includes other DNA sequences encoding the same CDR3. The chain has TRBV11-2 and TRBJ2-5, with no clear D. The CDR3 totals 15 residues. Trimming removed 1 base from V and 1 base from J, with 10 bases in between. CDR1 is SGHAT, CDR2 FQNNGV, per germline. This CDR3 reads CASSLGSVSQETQYF. For the CDR3, the DNA is TGTGCCAGCAGCTTAGGATCGGTTAGCCAAGAGACCCAGTACTTC.

This sequence joins TRBV7-2 and TRBJ2-1; 9 nucleotides line up with TRBD2. The ends lost 4 bases at V and 12 bases at J; junction bases unmatched: 4. From germline, CDR1 is SGHTA and CDR2 FQGNSA. This CDR3 region has 12 residues. The CDR3 is CASSSLAGMQFF. DNA of the CDR3: TGTGCCAGCAGCTCGCTAGCGGGAATGCAGTTCTTC. Variable domain in full (rest from reference TRBV7-2 and TRBJ2-1): GAGVSQSPSNKVTEKGKDVELRCDPISGHTALYWYRQSLGQGLEFLIYFQGNSAPDKSGLPSDRFSAERTGGSVSTLTIQRTQQEDSAVYLCASSSLAGMQFFGPGTRLTVL.

V is TRBV5-1 and J is TRBJ2-7, with a tentative D call TRBD2 (5 bases). Germline assignment: CDR1 SGHRS and CDR2 YFSETQ. The V end was cut by 1 base, the J end by 7 bases, with 21 bases between. CDR3 size: 16 residues. For the CDR3, the DNA is TGCGCCAGCAGCTTGTCATCTGTGAGGGCAGGCGAAGAGCAGTACTTC. Protein sequence: CASSLSSVRAGEEQYF.

This rearrangement joins TRBV18 to TRBJ2-7, with D tentatively TRBD1 (6 bases). The V and J ends lost 5 bases and 3 bases respectively, with 17 bases between them. The germline CDR1 and CDR2 sequences are KGHSH and LQKENI. The CDR3 is made up of 15 amino acids. The CDR3 loop reads CASSRSLQGGYEQYF. DNA of the CDR3: TGTGCCAGCTCAAGGTCTCTACAGGGTGGCTACGAGCAGTACTTC.

V and J are TRBV6-1 and TRBJ1-2; D is ambiguous. The CDR3 is 14 amino acids. The V gene's germline CDR1 is MNHNS and CDR2 SASEGT. V was clipped by 6 bases and J by 4 bases, with 15 bases between them. The CDR3 region has the DNA TGTGCCAGCAGGTCCTGGACGGAGGGCTATGGCTACACCTTC. It is translated as CASRSWTEGYGYTF.

The chain is built from TRBV7-2 and TRBJ2-3, with D possibly TRBD1 on 5 matching bases. The CDR3 loop spans 15 amino acids. V was cut by 3 bases and J by 4 bases, with 14 bases left in between. CDR1 and CDR2 from the germline V gene are SGHTA and FQGNSA. The CDR3 reads CASSFSSQGADTQYF. In nucleotides, the CDR3 is TGTGCCAGCAGCTTCTCTTCCCAAGGGGCAGATACGCAGTATTTT.